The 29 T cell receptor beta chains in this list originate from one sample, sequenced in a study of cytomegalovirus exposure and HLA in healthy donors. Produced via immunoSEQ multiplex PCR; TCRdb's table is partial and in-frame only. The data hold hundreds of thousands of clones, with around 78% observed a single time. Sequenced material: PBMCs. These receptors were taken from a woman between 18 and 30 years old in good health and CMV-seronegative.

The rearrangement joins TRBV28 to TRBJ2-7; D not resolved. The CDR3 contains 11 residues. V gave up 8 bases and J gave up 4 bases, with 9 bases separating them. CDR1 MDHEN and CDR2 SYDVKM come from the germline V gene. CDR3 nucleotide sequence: TGTGCCAGCCGAACAGTTTACGAGCAGTACTTC. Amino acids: CASRTVYEQYF.

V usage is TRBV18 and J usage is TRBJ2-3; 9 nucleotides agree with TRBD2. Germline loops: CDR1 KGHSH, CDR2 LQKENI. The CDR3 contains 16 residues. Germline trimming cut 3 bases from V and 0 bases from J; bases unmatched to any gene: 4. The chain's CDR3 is CASSPKTSGSTDTQYF. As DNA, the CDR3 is TGTGCCAGCTCACCGAAGACTAGCGGAAGCACAGATACGCAGTATTTT.

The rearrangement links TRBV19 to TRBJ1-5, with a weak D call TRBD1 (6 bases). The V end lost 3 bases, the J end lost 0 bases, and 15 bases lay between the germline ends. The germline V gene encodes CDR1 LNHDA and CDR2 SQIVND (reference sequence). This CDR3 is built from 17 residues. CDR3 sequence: CASSIGGGRDSNQPQHF. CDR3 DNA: TGTGCCAGTAGTATTGGAGGGGGACGGGATAGCAATCAGCCCCAGCATTTT.

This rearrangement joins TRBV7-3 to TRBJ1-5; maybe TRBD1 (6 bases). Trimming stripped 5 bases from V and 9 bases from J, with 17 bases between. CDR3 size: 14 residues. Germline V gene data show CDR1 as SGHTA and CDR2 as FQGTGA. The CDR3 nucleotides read TGTGCCAGCAGCCCGCCCGGGGGGGCGTCGCCCCAGCATTTT. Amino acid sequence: CASSPPGGASPQHF.

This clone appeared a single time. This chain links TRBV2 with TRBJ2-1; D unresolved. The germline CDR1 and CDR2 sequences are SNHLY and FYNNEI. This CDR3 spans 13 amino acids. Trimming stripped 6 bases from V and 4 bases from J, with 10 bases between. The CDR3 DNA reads TGTGCCAGCAGAGAGGACGGATACAATGAGCAGTTCTTC. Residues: CASREDGYNEQFF.

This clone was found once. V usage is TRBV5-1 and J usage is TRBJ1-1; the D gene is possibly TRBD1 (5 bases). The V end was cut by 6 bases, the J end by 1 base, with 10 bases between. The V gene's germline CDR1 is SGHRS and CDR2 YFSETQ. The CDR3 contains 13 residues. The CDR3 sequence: CASKQGQNTEAFF. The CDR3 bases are TGCGCCAGCAAGCAGGGCCAGAACACTGAAGCTTTCTTT.

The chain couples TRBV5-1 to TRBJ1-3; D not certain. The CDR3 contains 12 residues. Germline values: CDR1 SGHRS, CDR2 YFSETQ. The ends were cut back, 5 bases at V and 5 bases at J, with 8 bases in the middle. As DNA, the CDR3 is TGCGCCAGCAGGGGATTCCGAAACACCATATATTTT. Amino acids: CASRGFRNTIYF.

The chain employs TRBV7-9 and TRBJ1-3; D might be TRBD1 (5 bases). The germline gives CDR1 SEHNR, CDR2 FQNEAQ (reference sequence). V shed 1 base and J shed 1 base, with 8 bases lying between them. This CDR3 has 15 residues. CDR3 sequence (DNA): TGTGCCAGCAGCTTAGTTGGGGGTTCTGGAAACACCATATATTTT. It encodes CASSLVGGSGNTIYF.

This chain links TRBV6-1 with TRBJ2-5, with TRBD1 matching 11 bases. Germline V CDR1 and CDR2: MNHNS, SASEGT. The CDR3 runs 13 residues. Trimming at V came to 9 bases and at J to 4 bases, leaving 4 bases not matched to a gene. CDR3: CARGDRGGETQYF. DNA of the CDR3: TGTGCCAGAGGGGACAGGGGGGGAGAGACCCAGTACTTC.

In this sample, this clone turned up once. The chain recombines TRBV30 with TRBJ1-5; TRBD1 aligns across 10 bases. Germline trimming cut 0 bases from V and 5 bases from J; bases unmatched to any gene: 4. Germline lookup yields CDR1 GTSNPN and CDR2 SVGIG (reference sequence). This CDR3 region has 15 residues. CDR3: CAWSVGTGVDQPQHF. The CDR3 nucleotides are TGTGCCTGGAGTGTCGGGACAGGGGTGGATCAGCCCCAGCATTTT.

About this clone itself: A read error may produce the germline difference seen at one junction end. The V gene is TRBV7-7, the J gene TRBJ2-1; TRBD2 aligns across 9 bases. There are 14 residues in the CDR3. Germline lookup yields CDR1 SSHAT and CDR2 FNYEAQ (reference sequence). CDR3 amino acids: CASSPGTSWNEQFF. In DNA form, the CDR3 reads TGTGCTAGCAGCCCGGGGACTAGCTGGAATGAGCAGTTCTTC.

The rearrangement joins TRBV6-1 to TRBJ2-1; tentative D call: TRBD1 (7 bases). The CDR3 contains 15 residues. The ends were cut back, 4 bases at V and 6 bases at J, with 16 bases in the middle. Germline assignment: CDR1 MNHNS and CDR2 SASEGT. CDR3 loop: CASSVGGGPFNEQFF. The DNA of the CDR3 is TGTGCCAGCAGTGTTGGAGGGGGCCCTTTCAATGAGCAGTTCTTC.

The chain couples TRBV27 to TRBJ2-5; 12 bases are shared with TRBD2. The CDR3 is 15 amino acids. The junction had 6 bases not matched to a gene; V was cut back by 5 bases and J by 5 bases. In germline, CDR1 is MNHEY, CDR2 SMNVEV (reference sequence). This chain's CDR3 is CASSLAGGPGETQYF. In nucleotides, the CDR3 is TGTGCCAGCAGTCTAGCGGGGGGGCCCGGGGAGACCCAGTACTTC.

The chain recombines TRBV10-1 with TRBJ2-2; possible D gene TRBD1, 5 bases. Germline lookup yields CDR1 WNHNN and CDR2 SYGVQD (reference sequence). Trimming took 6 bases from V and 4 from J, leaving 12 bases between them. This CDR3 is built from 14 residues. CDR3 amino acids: CASRGDLSTGELFF. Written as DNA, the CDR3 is TGCGCCAGCAGAGGGGATTTGAGCACCGGGGAGCTGTTTTTT.

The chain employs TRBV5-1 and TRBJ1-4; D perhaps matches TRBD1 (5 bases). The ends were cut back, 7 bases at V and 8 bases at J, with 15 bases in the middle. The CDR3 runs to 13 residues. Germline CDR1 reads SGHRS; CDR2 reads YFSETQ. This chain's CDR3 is CASAIVQGEKLFF. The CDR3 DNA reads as TGCGCCAGCGCGATAGTCCAGGGAGAAAAACTGTTTTTT. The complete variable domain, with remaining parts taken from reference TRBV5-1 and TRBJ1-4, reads KAGVTQTPRYLIKTRGQQVTLSCSPISGHRSVSWYQQTPGQGLQFLFEYFSETQRNKGNFPGRFSGRQFSNSRSEMNVSTLELGDSALYLCASAIVQGEKLFFGSGTQLSVL.

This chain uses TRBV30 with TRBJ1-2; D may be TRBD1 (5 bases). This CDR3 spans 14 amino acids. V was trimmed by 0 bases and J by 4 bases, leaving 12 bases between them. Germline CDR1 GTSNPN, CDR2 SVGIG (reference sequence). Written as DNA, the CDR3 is TGTGCCTGGAGTGTACAGGTACAAGTCTATGGCTACACCTTC. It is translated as CAWSVQVQVYGYTF. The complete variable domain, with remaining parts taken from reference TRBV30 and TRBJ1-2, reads SQTIHQWPATLVQPVGSPLSLECTVEGTSNPNLYWYRQAAGRGLQLLFYSVGIGQISSEVPQNLSASRPQDRQFILSSKKLLLSDSGFYLCAWSVQVQVYGYTFGSGTRLTVV.

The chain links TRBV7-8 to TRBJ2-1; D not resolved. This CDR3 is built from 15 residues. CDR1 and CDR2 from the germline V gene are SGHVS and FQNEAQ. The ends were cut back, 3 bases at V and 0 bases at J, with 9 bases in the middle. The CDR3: CASSFWVSSYNEQFF. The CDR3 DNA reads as TGTGCCAGCAGCTTTTGGGTGAGCTCCTACAATGAGCAGTTCTTC.

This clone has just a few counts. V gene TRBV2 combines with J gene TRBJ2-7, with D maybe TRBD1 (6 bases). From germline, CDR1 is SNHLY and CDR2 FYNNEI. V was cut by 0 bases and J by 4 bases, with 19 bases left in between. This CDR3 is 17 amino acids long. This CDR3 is CASSEAVYRASGYEQYF. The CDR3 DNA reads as TGTGCCAGCAGTGAAGCGGTTTACAGGGCCTCCGGGTACGAGCAGTACTTC.

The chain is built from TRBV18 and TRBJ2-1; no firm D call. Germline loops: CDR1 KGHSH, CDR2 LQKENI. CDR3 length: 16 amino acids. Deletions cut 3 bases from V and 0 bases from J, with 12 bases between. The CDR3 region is CASSPRMGSSYNEQFF. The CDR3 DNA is TGTGCCAGCTCACCCCGAATGGGATCCTCCTACAATGAGCAGTTCTTC.

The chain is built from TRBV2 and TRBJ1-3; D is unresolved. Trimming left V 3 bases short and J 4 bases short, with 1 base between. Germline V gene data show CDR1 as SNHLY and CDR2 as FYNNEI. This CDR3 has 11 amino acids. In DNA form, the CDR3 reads TGTGCCAGCAGTGAGGGAAACACCATATATTTT. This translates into CASSEGNTIYF. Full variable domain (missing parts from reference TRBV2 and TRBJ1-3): EPEVTQTPSHQVTQMGQEVILRCVPISNHLYFYWYRQILGQKVEFLVSFYNNEISEKSEIFDDQFSVERPDGSNFTLKIRSTKLEDSAMYFCASSEGNTIYFGEGSWLTVV.

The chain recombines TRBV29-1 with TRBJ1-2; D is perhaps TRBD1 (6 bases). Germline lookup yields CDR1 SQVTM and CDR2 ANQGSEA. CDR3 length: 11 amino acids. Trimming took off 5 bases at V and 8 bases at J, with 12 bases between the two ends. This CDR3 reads CSVLTGLGYTF. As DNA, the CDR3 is TGCAGCGTTCTCACAGGGTTGGGCTACACCTTC.

The CDR3 here is CASSGNRLAGIPTYEQYF. In nucleotides, the CDR3 is TGTGCCAGCAGTGGGAATCGACTAGCGGGAATTCCGACCTACGAGCAGTACTTC. V gene TRBV6-1 combines with J gene TRBJ2-7; 11 bases are a match to TRBD2. With 4 bases clipped from V and 2 bases from J, the junction kept 13 bases outside the gene matches. CDR1 and CDR2 from the germline V gene are MNHNS and SASEGT. The CDR3 contains 18 residues.

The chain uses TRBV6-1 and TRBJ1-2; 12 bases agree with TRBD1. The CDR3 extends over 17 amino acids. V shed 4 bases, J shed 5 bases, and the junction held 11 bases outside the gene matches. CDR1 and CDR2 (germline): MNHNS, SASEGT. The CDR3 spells CASSGGDRGRGRYGYTF. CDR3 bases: TGTGCCAGCAGTGGGGGGGACAGGGGGCGTGGACGATATGGCTACACCTTC.

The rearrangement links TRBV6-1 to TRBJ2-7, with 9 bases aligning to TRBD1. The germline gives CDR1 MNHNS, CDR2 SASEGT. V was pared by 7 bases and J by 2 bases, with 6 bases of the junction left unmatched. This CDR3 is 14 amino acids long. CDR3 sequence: CASIPDRGAYEQYF. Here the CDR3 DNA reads TGTGCCAGCATTCCGGACAGGGGCGCCTACGAGCAGTACTTC.

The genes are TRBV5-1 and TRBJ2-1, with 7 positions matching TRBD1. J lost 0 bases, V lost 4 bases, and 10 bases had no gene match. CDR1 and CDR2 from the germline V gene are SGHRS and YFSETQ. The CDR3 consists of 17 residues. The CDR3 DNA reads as TGCGCCAGCAGCGGAGGACAGGCCTTGAGCTCCTACAATGAGCAGTTCTTC. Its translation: CASSGGQALSSYNEQFF.

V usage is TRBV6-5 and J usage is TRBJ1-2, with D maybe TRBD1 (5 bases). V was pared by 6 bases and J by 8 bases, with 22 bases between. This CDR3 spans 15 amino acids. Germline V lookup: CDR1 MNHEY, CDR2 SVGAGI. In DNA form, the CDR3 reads TGTGCCAGCAGACCTCCGGGACTGCCAACGTCGGGCTACACCTTC. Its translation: CASRPPGLPTSGYTF.

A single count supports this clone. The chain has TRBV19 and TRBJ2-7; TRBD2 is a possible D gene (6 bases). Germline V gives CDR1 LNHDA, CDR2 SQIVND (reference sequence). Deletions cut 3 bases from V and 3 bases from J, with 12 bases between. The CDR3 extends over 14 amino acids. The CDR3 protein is CASSIHWGDYEQYF. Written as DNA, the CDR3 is TGTGCCAGTAGTATCCACTGGGGGGACTACGAGCAGTACTTC.

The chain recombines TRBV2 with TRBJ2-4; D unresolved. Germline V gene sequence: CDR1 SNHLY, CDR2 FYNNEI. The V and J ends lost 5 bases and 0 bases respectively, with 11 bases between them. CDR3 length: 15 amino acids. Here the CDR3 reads CASSPSRVAKNIQYF. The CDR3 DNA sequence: TGTGCCAGCAGTCCTTCCCGGGTAGCCAAAAACATTCAGTACTTC.

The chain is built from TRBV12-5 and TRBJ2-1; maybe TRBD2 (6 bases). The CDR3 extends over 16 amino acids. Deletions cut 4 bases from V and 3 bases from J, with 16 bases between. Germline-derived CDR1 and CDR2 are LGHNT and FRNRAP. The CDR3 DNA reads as TGTGCTAGTGGTTCGAAAGTGGCGGGGTTCTACAATGAGCAGTTCTTC. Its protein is CASGSKVAGFYNEQFF.